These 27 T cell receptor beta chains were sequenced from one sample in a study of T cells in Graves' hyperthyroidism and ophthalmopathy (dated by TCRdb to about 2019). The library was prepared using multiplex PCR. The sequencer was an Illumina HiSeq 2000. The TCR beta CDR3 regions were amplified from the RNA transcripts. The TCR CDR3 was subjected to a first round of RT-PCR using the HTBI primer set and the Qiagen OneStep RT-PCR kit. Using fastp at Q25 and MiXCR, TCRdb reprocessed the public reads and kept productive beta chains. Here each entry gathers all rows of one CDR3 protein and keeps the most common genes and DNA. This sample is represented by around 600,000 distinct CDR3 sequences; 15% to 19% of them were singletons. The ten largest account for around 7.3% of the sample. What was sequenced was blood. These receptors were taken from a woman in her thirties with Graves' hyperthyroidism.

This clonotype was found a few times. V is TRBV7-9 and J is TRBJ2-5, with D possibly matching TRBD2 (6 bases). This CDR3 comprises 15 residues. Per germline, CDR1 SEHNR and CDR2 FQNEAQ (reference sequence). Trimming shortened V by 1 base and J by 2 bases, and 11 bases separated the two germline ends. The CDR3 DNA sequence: TGTGCCAGCAGCTTAGTCGGGAGACTTCAAGAGACCCAGTACTTC. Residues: CASSLVGRLQETQYF.

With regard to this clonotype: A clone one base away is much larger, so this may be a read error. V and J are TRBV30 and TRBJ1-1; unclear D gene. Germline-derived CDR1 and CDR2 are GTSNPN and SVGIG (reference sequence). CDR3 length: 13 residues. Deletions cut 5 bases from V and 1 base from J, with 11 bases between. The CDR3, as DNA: TGTGCCTGGCGACGGGAATGGAACACTGAAGCTTTCTTT. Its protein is CAWRREWNTEAFF.

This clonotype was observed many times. CDR3: CASSLVEGEAFF. CDR3 coding DNA: TGTGCCAGCAGTTTGGTAGAGGGTGAAGCTTTCTTT. V is TRBV28 and J is TRBJ1-1; D gene uncertain. Trimming shortened V by 3 bases and J by 7 bases, and 9 bases separated the two germline ends. The CDR3 has 12 amino acids. Germline V gives CDR1 MDHEN, CDR2 SYDVKM. The variable domain in full, with the rest retrieved from reference TRBV28 and TRBJ1-1, is DVKVTQSSRYLVKRTGEKVFLECVQDMDHENMFWYRQDPGLGLRLIYFSYDVKMKEKGDIPEGYSVSREKKERFSLILESASTNQTSMYLCASSLVEGEAFFGQGTRLTVV.

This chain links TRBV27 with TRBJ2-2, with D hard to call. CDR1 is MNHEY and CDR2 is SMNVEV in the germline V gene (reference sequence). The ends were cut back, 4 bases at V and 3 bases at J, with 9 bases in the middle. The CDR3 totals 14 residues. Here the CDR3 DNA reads TGTGCCAGCAGTTCAGACTTATACACCGGGGAGCTGTTTTTT. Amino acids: CASSSDLYTGELFF.

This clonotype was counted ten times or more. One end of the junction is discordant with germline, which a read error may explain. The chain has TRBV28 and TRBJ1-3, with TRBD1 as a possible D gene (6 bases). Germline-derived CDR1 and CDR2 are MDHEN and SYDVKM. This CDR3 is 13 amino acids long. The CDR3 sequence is CASSFGTRVIQDF. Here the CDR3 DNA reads TGTGCCAGCAGTTTCGGGACACGGGTTATTCAGGATTTT.

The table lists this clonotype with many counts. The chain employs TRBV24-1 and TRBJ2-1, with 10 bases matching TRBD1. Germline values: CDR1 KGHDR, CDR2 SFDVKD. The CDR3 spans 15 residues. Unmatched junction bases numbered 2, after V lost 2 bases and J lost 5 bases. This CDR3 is CATSDWDRGHNEQFF. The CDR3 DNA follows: TGTGCCACCAGTGATTGGGACAGGGGCCACAATGAGCAGTTCTTC.

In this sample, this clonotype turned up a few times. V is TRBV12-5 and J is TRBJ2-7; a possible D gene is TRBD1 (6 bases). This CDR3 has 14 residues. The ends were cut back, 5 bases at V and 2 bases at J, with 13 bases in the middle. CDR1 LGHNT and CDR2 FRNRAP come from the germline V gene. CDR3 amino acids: CASGARDNAYEQYF. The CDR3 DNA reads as TGTGCTAGTGGTGCCCGGGACAATGCCTACGAGCAGTACTTC. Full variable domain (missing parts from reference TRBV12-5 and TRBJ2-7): DARVTQTPRHKVTEMGQEVTMRCQPILGHNTVFWYRQTMMQGLELLAYFRNRAPLDDSGMPKDRFSAEMPDATLATLKIQPSEPRDSAVYFCASGARDNAYEQYFGPGTRLTVT.

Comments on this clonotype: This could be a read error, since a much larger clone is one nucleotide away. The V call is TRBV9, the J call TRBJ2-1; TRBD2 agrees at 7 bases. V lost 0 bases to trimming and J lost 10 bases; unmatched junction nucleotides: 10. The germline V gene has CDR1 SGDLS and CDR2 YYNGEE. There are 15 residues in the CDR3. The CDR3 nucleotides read TGTGCCAGCAGCGTAGCTAGCGGCCTCTCCTACGAGCAGTTCTTC. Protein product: CASSVASGLSYEQFF.

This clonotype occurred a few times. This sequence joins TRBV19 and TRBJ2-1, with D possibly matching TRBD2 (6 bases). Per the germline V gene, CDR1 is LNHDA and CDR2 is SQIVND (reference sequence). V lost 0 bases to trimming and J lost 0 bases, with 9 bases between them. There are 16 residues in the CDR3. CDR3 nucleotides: TGTGCCAGTAGTATAGATACCGGGAGCTCCTACAATGAGCAGTTCTTC. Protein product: CASSIDTGSSYNEQFF.

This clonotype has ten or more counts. The DNA for the CDR3 is TGTGCCAGCAGCTTAACAGGGGAGGCGAGGCAGTACTTC. This codes for CASSLTGEARQYF. J is TRBJ2-7 and V is TRBV7-3; weak D call: TRBD2 (6 bases). The germline CDR1 and CDR2 sequences are SGHTA and FQGTGA. The CDR3 is made up of 13 amino acids. Trimming took off 0 bases at V and 9 bases at J, with 12 bases between the two ends. Drawing the rest from reference TRBV7-3 and TRBJ2-7, the complete variable domain is GAGVSQTPSNKVTEKGKYVELRCDPISGHTALYWYRQSLGQGPEFLIYFQGTGAADDSGLPNDRFFAVRPEGSVSTLKIQRTERGDSAVYLCASSLTGEARQYFGPGTRLTVT.

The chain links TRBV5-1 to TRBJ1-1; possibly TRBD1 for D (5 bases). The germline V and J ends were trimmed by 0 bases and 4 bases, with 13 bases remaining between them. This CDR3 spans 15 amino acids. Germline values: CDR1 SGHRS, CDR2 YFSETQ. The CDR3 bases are TGCGCCAGCAGCTTGGACGGGGGGTCGAGCACTGAAGCTTTCTTT. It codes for CASSLDGGSSTEAFF.

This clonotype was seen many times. The CDR3 nucleotides are TGTGCCAGCAGCTATGGTTTGGACAATGAGCAGTTCTTC. It translates to CASSYGLDNEQFF. This sequence joins TRBV7-3 and TRBJ2-1; no clear D gene. CDR3 length: 13 residues. Germline CDR1 is SGHTA and CDR2 is FQGTGA. Trimming took off 4 bases at V and 5 bases at J, with 9 bases between the two ends.

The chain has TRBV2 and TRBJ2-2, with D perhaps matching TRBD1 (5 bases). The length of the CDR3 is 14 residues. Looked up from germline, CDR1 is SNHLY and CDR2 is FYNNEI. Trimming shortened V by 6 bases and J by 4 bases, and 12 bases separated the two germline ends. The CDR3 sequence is CASSPGWVTGELFF. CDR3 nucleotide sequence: TGTGCCAGCAGCCCAGGGTGGGTCACCGGGGAGCTGTTTTTT.

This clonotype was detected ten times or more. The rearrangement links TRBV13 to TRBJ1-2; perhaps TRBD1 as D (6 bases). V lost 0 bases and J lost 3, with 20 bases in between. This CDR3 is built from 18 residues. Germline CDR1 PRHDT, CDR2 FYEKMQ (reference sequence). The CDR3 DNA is TGTGCCAGCAGCTTAGGCCTGGGACGGCGGGGGCGGTACTATGGCTACACCTTC. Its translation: CASSLGLGRRGRYYGYTF. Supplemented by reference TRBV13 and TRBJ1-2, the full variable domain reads AAGVIQSPRHLIKEKRETATLKCYPIPRHDTVYWYQQGPGQDPQFLISFYEKMQSDKGSIPDRFSAQQFSDYHSELNMSSLELGDSALYFCASSLGLGRRGRYYGYTFGSGTRLTVV.

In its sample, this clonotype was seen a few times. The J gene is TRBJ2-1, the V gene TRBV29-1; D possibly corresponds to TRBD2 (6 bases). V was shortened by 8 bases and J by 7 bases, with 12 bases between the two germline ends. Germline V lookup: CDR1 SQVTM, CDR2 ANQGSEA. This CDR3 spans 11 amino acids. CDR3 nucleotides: TGCAGCCCGAGGGCGGGGAATGAGCAGTTCTTC. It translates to CSPRAGNEQFF.

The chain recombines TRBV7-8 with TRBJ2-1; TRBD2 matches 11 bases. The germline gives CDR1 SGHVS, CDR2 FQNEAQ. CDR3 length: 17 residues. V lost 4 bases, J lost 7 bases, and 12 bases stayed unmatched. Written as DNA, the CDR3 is TGTGCCAGCAGCTCCCTAGCGGGAGGACCAGGAGCGAATGAGCAGTTCTTC. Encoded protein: CASSSLAGGPGANEQFF.

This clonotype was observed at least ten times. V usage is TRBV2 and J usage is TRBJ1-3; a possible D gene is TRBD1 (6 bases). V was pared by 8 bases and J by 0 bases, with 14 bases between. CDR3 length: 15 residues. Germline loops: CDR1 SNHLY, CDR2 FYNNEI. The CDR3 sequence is CASQAIGGSGNTIYF. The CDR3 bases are TGTGCCAGCCAAGCGATAGGGGGCTCTGGAAACACCATATATTTT.

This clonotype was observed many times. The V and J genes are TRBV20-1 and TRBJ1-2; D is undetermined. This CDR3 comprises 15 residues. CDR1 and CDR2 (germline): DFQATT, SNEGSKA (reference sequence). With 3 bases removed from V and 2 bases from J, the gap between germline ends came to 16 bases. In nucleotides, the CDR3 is TGCAGTGCTAGTGCCCGTGGGGAACCCAACTATGGCTACACCTTC. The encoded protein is CSASARGEPNYGYTF.

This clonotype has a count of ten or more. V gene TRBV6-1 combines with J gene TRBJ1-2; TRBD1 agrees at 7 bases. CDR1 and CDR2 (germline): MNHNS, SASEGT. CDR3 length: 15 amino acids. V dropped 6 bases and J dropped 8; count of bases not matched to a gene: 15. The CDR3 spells CASRPSDRDSAGYTF. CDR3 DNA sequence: TGTGCCAGCAGACCATCCGACAGGGACTCGGCGGGCTACACCTTC.

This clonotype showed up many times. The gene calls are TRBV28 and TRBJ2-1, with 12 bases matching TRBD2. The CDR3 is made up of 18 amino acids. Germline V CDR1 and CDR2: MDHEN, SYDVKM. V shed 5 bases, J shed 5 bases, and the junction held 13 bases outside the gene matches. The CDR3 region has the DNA TGTGCCAGCAGTAGAGCCGGGACTAGCGGGCAAGGCGACAATGAGCAGTTCTTC. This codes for CASSRAGTSGQGDNEQFF.

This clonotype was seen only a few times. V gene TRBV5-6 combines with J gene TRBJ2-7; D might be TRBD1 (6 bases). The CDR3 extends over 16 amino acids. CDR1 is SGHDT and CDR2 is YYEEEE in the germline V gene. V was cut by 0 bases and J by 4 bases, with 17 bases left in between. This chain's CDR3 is CASSLASGGLRYEQYF. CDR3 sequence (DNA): TGTGCCAGCAGCTTGGCCAGTGGGGGCCTTCGTTACGAGCAGTACTTC.

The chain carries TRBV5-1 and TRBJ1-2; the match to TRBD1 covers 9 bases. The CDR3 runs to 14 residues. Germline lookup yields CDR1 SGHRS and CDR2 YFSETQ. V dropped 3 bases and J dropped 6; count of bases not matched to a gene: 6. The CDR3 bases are TGCGCCAGCAGCTGGGACAGGGCCGGGGATGGCTACACCTTC. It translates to CASSWDRAGDGYTF.

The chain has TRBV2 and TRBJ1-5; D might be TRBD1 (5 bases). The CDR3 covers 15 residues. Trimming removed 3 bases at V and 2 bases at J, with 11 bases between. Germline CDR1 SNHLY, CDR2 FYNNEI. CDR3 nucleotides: TGTGCCAGCAGTGAGGACACCCTTGGCAATCAGCCCCAGCATTTT. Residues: CASSEDTLGNQPQHF. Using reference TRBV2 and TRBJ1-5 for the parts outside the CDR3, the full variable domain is EPEVTQTPSHQVTQMGQEVILRCVPISNHLYFYWYRQILGQKVEFLVSFYNNEISEKSEIFDDQFSVERPDGSNFTLKIRSTKLEDSAMYFCASSEDTLGNQPQHFGDGTRLSIL.

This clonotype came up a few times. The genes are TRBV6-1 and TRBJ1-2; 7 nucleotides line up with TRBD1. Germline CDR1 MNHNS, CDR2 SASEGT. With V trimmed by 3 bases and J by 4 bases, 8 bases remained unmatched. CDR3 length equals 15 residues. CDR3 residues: CASSDTGTVVYGYTF. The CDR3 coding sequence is TGTGCCAGCAGTGACACCGGGACAGTCGTCTATGGCTACACCTTC.

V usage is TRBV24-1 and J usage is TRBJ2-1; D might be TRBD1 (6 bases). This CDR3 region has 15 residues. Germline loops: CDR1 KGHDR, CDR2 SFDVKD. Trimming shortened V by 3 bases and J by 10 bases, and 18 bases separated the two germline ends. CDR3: CATSDPQGTYDEQFF. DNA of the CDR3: TGTGCCACCAGTGATCCTCAGGGGACATACGACGAGCAGTTCTTC.

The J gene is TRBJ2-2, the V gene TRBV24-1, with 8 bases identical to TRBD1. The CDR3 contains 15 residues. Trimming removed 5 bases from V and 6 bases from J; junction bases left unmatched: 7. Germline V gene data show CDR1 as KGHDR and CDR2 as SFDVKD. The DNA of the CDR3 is TGTGCCACCAGTGTTCCCGGGACAGGATCCGGGGAGCTGTTTTTT. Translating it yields CATSVPGTGSGELFF.

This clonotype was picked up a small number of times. The CDR3 loop is CASRKGGLALHF. CDR3 sequence (DNA): TGTGCCAGCAGAAAAGGGGGTCTGGCCCTCCACTTT. The V call is TRBV27, the J call TRBJ1-6; maybe TRBD1 (6 bases). The CDR3 loop spans 12 amino acids. Trimming removed 6 bases at V and 14 bases at J, with 14 bases between. Per the germline V gene, CDR1 is MNHEY and CDR2 is SMNVEV (reference sequence).